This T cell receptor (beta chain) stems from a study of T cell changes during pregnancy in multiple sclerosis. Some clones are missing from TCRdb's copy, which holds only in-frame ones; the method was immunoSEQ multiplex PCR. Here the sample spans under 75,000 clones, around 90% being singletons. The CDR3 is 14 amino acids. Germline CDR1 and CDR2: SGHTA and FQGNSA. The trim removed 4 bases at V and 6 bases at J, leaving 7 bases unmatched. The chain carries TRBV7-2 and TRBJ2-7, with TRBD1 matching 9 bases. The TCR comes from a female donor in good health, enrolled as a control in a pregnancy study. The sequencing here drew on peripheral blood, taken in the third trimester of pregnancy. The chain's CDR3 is CASSWGQGEREQYF. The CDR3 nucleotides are TGTGCCAGCAGCTGGGGACAGGGAGAACGCGAGCAGTACTTC.